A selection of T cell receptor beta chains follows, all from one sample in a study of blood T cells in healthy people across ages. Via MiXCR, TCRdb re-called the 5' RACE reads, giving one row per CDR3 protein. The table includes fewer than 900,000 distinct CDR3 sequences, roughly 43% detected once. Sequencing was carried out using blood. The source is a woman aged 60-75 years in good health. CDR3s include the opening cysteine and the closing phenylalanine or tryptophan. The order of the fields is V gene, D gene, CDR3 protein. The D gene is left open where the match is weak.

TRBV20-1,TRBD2,CSASGRERTYNEQFF
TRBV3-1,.,CANSQPGAKQSGANVLTF
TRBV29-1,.,CSVRTTLRGDTQYF
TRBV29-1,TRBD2,CSVEAGGRGDTQYF
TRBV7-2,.,CASSLVGTNQETQYF
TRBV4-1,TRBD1,CASSQGGGCGGTGGNTQYF
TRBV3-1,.,CASSQVSGNEKLFF
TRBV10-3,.,CAISVGLIYEQYF
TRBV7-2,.,CASSPAVYEQYF
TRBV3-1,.,CASSYFKGGYEQYF
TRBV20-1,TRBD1,CSAGASTGSQETQYF
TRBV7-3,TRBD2,CASSPPRGAGGGEVKNIQYF
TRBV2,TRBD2,CASSQAGGPQDTQYF
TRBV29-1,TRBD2,CSVEVYSGSSDTQYF
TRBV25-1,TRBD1,CASSEAGGPYEQYF
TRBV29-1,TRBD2,CSTRTSGYNEQYF